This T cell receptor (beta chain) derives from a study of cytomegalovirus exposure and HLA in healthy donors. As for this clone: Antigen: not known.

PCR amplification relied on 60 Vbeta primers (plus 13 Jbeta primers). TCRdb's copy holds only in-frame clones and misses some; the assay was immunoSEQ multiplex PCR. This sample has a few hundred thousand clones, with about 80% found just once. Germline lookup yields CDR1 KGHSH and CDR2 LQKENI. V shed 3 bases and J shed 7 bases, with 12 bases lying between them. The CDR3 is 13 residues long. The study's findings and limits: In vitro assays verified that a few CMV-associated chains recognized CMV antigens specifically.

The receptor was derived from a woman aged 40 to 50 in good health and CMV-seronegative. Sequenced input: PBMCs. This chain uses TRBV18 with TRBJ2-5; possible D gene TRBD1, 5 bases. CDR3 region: CASSPSDTRTQYF. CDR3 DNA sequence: TGTGCCAGCTCACCGTCGGACACCCGGACCCAGTACTTC.